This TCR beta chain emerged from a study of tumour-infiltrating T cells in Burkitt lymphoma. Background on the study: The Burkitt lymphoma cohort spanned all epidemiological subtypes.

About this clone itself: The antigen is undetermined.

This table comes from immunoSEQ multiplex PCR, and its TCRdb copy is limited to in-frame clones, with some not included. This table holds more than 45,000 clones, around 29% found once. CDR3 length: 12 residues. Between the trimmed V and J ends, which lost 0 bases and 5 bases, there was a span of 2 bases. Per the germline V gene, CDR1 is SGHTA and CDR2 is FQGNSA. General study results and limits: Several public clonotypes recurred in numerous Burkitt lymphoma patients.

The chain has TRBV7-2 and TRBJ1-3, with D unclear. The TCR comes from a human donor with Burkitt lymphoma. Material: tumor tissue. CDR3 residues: CASSLARNTIYF. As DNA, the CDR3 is TGTGCCAGCAGCTTAGCGCGAAACACCATATATTTT.